A selection of T cell receptor beta chains follows, all from one sample in a study of T cells expressing NK-cell markers. Using the 5' RACE reads, TCRdb records one entry per CDR3 protein without DNA. This sample's table reports approximately 440,000 distinct CDR3 sequences. Sequenced: blood T cells: a sorted CD56 or NKG2C T cell subset, CD4+ or CD8+ T cells, or bulk PBMC T cells (not recorded which). The receptor source for this set is a woman aged 50 to 65 in good health. Each CDR3 is given with its conserved first and last residue.

j_call,v_call,cdr3_aa
TRBJ2-3,TRBV12-3/TRBV12-4,CASSRQRLANTDTQYF
TRBJ2-1,TRBV15,CATSRDDREIGFSYNEQFF
TRBJ2-1,TRBV5-1,CASGLEGGIYNEQFF
TRBJ2-2,TRBV5-1,CASSSGLAVKDTGELFF
TRBJ1-5,TRBV24-1,CATSDTGGPNQPQHF
TRBJ2-3,TRBV12-5,CASGSSGGVTDTQYF
TRBJ2-1,TRBV27,CASHRTGTDEQFF
TRBJ2-5,TRBV5-1,CASSRLKETQYF
TRBJ2-3,TRBV10-3,CAIGGAGTPTDTQYF
TRBJ1-1,TRBV12-3/TRBV12-4,CASSLFNRGITEAFF
TRBJ2-7,TRBV10-1,CASSESLGSYEQYF
TRBJ2-1,TRBV12-5,CASGLVIGFGEQFF
TRBJ1-2,TRBV2,CASGGNSPGGYTF
TRBJ2-2,TRBV10-3,CAISERDSNTGELFF
TRBJ2-1,TRBV5-1,CASSGTTGLNEQFF
TRBJ1-3,TRBV12-3/TRBV12-4,CASSIQTGANGNTIYF
TRBJ1-1,TRBV24-1,CATVNSGVTEAFF
TRBJ2-1,TRBV24-1,CATSDLRPPPSGGYNEQFF
TRBJ2-2,TRBV11-2,CASSSSGSSTGELFF
TRBJ1-1,TRBV12-3/TRBV12-4,CASRAQGPPLNTEAFF
TRBJ1-1,TRBV14,CASSHPGLGAFF
TRBJ2-2,TRBV7-8,CASTKDRATGELFF
TRBJ2-7,TRBV5-4,CASSLGGRSDYEQYF
TRBJ2-7,TRBV6-4,CARGASGRTNEQYF
TRBJ2-5,TRBV7-2,CASSLLSYDQYF
TRBJ1-1,TRBV7-8,CASRRGPTEAFF
TRBJ2-7,TRBV5-1,CASSRVAEYEQYF
TRBJ2-2,TRBV12-3/TRBV12-4,CASSPGLAGGSGELFF
TRBJ2-1,TRBV4-2,CASSQTRGLNNEQFF
TRBJ2-3,TRBV20-1,CSARDLSSSDTQYF
TRBJ2-3,TRBV20-1,CSATVGRGEDTQYF
TRBJ2-1,TRBV6-2/TRBV6-3,CAAQSSSYNEQFF
TRBJ1-2,TRBV4-1,CASSQVQTTGYTF
TRBJ2-1,TRBV19,CASSMRGWNNEQFF
TRBJ2-1,TRBV5-1,CASSEEMPSYNEQFF
TRBJ1-6,TRBV24-1,CATSDSRETNSPLHF
TRBJ1-2,TRBV6-5,CASSPGPYGYTF
TRBJ2-2,TRBV15,CATSRVSGRGVGELFF
TRBJ2-5,TRBV3-1,CASSQSRTGSWKTQYF
TRBJ2-2,TRBV19,CASSIAGPGELFF
TRBJ2-7,TRBV12-3/TRBV12-4,CASSSTRRSYEQYF
TRBJ2-7,TRBV6-5,CASTNIQYEQYF
TRBJ1-2,TRBV30,CAWSVVGKLGYTF
TRBJ2-1,TRBV5-1,CASSLRSSGRATDEQFF
TRBJ2-1,TRBV7-9,CASSLVGSGQNNEQFF
TRBJ2-1,TRBV12-3/TRBV12-4,CASRRTFYNEQFF
TRBJ2-3,TRBV2,CARKLASGTDTQYF
TRBJ2-3,TRBV7-9,CASSSPRPGQYF
TRBJ1-1,TRBV27,CASSFRQKNTEAFF
TRBJ2-6,TRBV5-1,CASRVHTGANVLTF
TRBJ2-1,TRBV6-5,CASSERTGSYNEQFF
TRBJ2-6,TRBV15,CATSRDGAAGANVLTF
TRBJ2-1,TRBV15,CATSRDRLASNEQFF
TRBJ2-6,TRBV6-6,CASSYSLRENHVLTF
TRBJ2-4,TRBV4-1,CASSQGNGGPIAKNIQYF
TRBJ2-3,TRBV12-3/TRBV12-4,CASRPPRFSSLPTDTQYF
TRBJ1-2,TRBV12-3/TRBV12-4,CASSFLQVGLSGYTF
TRBJ2-3,TRBV12-3/TRBV12-4,CASSLGRRGLIIASTDTQYF
TRBJ2-7,TRBV29-1,CSVGYLPTYEQYF